A single sample is the source of the 25 T cell receptor beta chains below, sequenced in a study of cytomegalovirus exposure and HLA in healthy donors (dated by TCRdb to about 2017). Library method: the immunoSEQ multiplex PCR assay. TCRdb re-hosts the immuneACCESS table, in-frame sequences only. Its copies lack some clones; in the studies checked, an unresolved V gene accounts for under half of them, and the cause for the rest is not known. The sample table records about 64,000 clones; about 91% of these occur just once. Of the sample, 1% to 1.5% is held by the ten largest clones. The sequenced sample consisted of PBMCs. The origin of the receptors is a woman between 18 and 30 years old in good health and CMV-seronegative.

The CDR3 reads CASSPSGGNEQFF. In DNA, the CDR3 is TGTGCCAGCAGCCCAAGCGGGGGGAATGAGCAGTTCTTC. The chain uses TRBV7-3 and TRBJ2-1, with 9 bases lining up with TRBD2. The length of the CDR3 is 13 residues. Unmatched junction bases numbered 3, after V lost 5 bases and J lost 7 bases. Germline CDR1 SGHTA, CDR2 FQGTGA.

V usage is TRBV6-6 and J usage is TRBJ1-5, with D possibly matching TRBD1 (6 bases). Trimming took off 10 bases at V and 0 bases at J, with 16 bases between the two ends. CDR1 MNHNY and CDR2 SVGAGI come from the germline V gene (reference sequence). The CDR3 length is 15 residues. For the CDR3, the DNA is TGTGCCACCCTTCGGGGGGCGCATAGCAATCAGCCCCAGCATTTT. Protein product: CATLRGAHSNQPQHF.

The chain couples TRBV18 to TRBJ2-5; D is ambiguous. The germline V and J ends were trimmed by 2 bases and 3 bases, with 10 bases remaining between them. This CDR3 has 14 amino acids. CDR1 is KGHSH, CDR2 LQKENI, per germline. CDR3 in amino acids: CASSPFGPEETQYF. CDR3 DNA: TGTGCCAGCTCACCATTTGGGCCAGAAGAGACCCAGTACTTC.

This rearrangement joins TRBV5-6 to TRBJ1-5, with TRBD1 matching over 7 bases. The length of the CDR3 is 16 residues. V lost 1 base, J lost 0 bases, and 4 bases stayed unmatched. Germline V gene data show CDR1 as SGHDT and CDR2 as YYEEEE. Written as DNA, the CDR3 is TGTGCCAGCAGCTTGTGGAGGGGGCCTAGCAATCAGCCCCAGCATTTT. This encodes CASSLWRGPSNQPQHF.

The chain combines TRBV4-2 with TRBJ1-2, with TRBD1 identical over 12 bases. This CDR3 has 16 amino acids. The germline V gene encodes CDR1 LGHNA and CDR2 YNFKEQ. The ends lost 1 base at V and 8 bases at J; junction bases unmatched: 8. CDR3 sequence reads: CASSQAPGQGAWGYTF. The CDR3 nucleotides are TGTGCCAGCAGCCAAGCCCCGGGACAGGGGGCGTGGGGCTACACCTTC.

This chain's CDR3 is CASTTGTAFF. The CDR3 coding sequence is TGCGCCAGCACCACAGGGACGGCGTTCTTC. J is TRBJ2-1 and V is TRBV4-1, with D perhaps TRBD1 (6 bases). Germline V gene sequence: CDR1 MGHRA, CDR2 YSYEKL. Trimming left V 7 bases short and J 15 bases short, with 13 bases between. This CDR3 comprises 10 residues.

This clone was observed once. This sequence joins TRBV13 and TRBJ2-1, with D perhaps matching TRBD1 (5 bases). Germline V gene data show CDR1 as PRHDT and CDR2 as FYEKMQ (reference sequence). The CDR3 is 18 residues long. The V gene lost 5 bases and the J gene lost 1 base, with 21 bases spanning the gap. The CDR3, as DNA: TGTGCCAGCAGCCCCGATCAGTGGGGCTCCGCGTCCTACAATGAGCAGTTCTTC. The encoded protein is CASSPDQWGSASYNEQFF.

The rearrangement joins TRBV6-1 to TRBJ1-1; D is perhaps TRBD1 (5 bases). The V end was cut by 6 bases, the J end by 3 bases, with 11 bases between. In germline, CDR1 is MNHNS, CDR2 SASEGT. The CDR3 is made up of 13 amino acids. The CDR3 DNA sequence: TGTGCCAGCAGCTACGGGGGTTACACTGAAGCTTTCTTT. Translation: CASSYGGYTEAFF.

The chain employs TRBV13 and TRBJ1-6, with 8 bases identical to TRBD1. CDR3 length equals 16 residues. Germline loops: CDR1 PRHDT, CDR2 FYEKMQ (reference sequence). V dropped 1 base and J dropped 6; count of bases not matched to a gene: 5. The CDR3 nucleotides are TGTGCCAGCAGCTTAGACAGGGGGAGCGGTAATTCACCCCTCCACTTT. It is translated as CASSLDRGSGNSPLHF.

V usage is TRBV14 and J usage is TRBJ1-2; TRBD1 might be the D (5 bases). The germline CDR1 and CDR2 sequences are SGHDN and FVKESK. The CDR3 loop spans 11 amino acids. The V gene lost 3 bases and the J gene lost 14 bases, with 13 bases spanning the gap. CDR3 protein: CASSQDGQETF. The DNA of the CDR3 is TGTGCCAGCAGCCAGGATGGACAAGAAACCTTC.

The J gene is TRBJ2-1, the V gene TRBV2; D not resolved. Deletions cut 4 bases from V and 0 bases from J, with 10 bases between. Germline loops: CDR1 SNHLY, CDR2 FYNNEI. The CDR3 spans 15 residues. The CDR3: CASSGTRSSYNEQFF. CDR3 nucleotides: TGTGCCAGCAGTGGAACGAGGAGCTCCTACAATGAGCAGTTCTTC.

The genes are TRBV27 and TRBJ1-5, with 7 bases identical to TRBD1. Germline values: CDR1 MNHEY, CDR2 SMNVEV (reference sequence). The CDR3 sequence is 15 residues long. J gave up 0 bases and V 6 bases, and 5 bases lay outside the gene matches. CDR3: CASRRTGLSNQPQHF. CDR3 nucleotides: TGTGCCAGCAGAAGGACAGGACTTAGCAATCAGCCCCAGCATTTT.

The CDR3 sequence: CASSLSSGRALEQFF. The DNA of the CDR3 is TGTGCCAGCAGCTTAAGTAGCGGGAGGGCCCTTGAGCAGTTCTTC. The rearrangement links TRBV7-3 to TRBJ2-1; 11 nucleotides align to TRBD2. The germline V gene encodes CDR1 SGHTA and CDR2 FQGTGA. V was pared by 1 base and J by 9 bases, with 5 bases of the junction left unmatched. This CDR3 spans 15 amino acids.

V usage is TRBV4-1 and J usage is TRBJ2-5, with 13 bases fitting TRBD2. The CDR3 covers 16 residues. J gave up 5 bases and V 3 bases, and 6 bases lay outside the gene matches. Per germline, CDR1 MGHRA and CDR2 YSYEKL. CDR3 sequence: CASSHGLAGAGETQYF. The CDR3 DNA reads as TGCGCCAGCAGCCACGGACTAGCGGGGGCTGGGGAGACCCAGTACTTC.

The rearrangement links TRBV4-1 to TRBJ2-2; D perhaps matches TRBD1 (6 bases). V lost 1 base and J 1 base, leaving 10 bases between the germline ends. Germline lookup yields CDR1 MGHRA and CDR2 YSYEKL. The CDR3 is 16 residues long. The CDR3 sequence is CASSQAGTLNTGELFF. CDR3 sequence (DNA): TGCGCCAGCAGCCAAGCCGGGACACTGAACACCGGGGAGCTGTTTTTT.

This sequence joins TRBV9 and TRBJ2-4, with 7 bases aligning to TRBD2. The germline CDR1 and CDR2 sequences are SGDLS and YYNGEE. Trimming removed 4 bases from V and 6 bases from J; junction bases left unmatched: 7. The length of the CDR3 is 14 residues. The CDR3 region is CASSPGGRGNIQYF. The DNA of the CDR3 is TGTGCCAGCAGCCCGGGGGGAAGGGGAAACATTCAGTACTTC.

This clone occurred once. V is TRBV28 and J is TRBJ2-1, with a tentative D call TRBD2 (6 bases). Germline loops: CDR1 MDHEN, CDR2 SYDVKM. The CDR3 has 12 residues. Trimming left V 0 bases short and J 9 bases short, with 6 bases between. For the CDR3, the DNA is TGTGCCAGCAGTTTATGGCGGGGTGAGCAGTTCTTC. This sequence encodes CASSLWRGEQFF. Variable domain in full (rest from reference TRBV28 and TRBJ2-1): DVKVTQSSRYLVKRTGEKVFLECVQDMDHENMFWYRQDPGLGLRLIYFSYDVKMKEKGDIPEGYSVSREKKERFSLILESASTNQTSMYLCASSLWRGEQFFGPGTRLTVL.

The V gene is TRBV14, the J gene TRBJ2-4; D is uncertain. The CDR3 runs to 16 residues. The germline V and J ends were trimmed by 2 bases and 0 bases, with 11 bases remaining between them. CDR1 and CDR2 (germline): SGHDN, FVKESK. As DNA, the CDR3 is TGTGCCAGCAGCCAAACGCTGAGTATAGCCAAAAACATTCAGTACTTC. This encodes CASSQTLSIAKNIQYF.

This chain connects TRBV6-1 to TRBJ2-7; 8 positions agree with TRBD1. J was trimmed by 5 bases and V by 3 bases; bases with no gene match: 12. The V gene's germline CDR1 is MNHNS and CDR2 SASEGT. The length of the CDR3 is 16 residues. The CDR3, as DNA: TGTGCCAGCAGTGAGTCTACAGGGGGTGTAACAGACGAGCAGTACTTC. Amino acids: CASSESTGGVTDEQYF.

The chain is built from TRBV5-1 and TRBJ1-3, with 7 bases that match TRBD1. V shed 4 bases and J 0 bases; nucleotides not matched to a gene: 7. The germline gives CDR1 SGHRS, CDR2 YFSETQ. The CDR3 is 16 residues long. This CDR3 is CASSLTGPGSGNTIYF. The CDR3 DNA follows: TGCGCCAGCAGCCTGACAGGGCCTGGCTCTGGAAACACCATATATTTT.

This chain uses TRBV15 with TRBJ2-2, with 12 positions matching TRBD2. Germline V gene sequence: CDR1 LNHNV, CDR2 YYDKDF (reference sequence). The CDR3 spans 15 residues. Losses at the gene ends were 3 bases for V and 6 bases for J; bases not matched to a gene: 2. This chain's CDR3 is CATSRGLAGAGELFF. The CDR3 bases are TGTGCCACCAGCAGGGGACTAGCGGGCGCCGGGGAGCTGTTTTTT.

This chain uses TRBV11-2 with TRBJ2-7; D is possibly TRBD2 (6 bases). The germline V gene encodes CDR1 SGHAT and CDR2 FQNNGV. The CDR3 runs 19 residues. With 2 bases removed from V and 4 bases from J, the gap between germline ends came to 27 bases. The CDR3 loop reads CASSLRGGPFHTTSYEQYF. The CDR3 bases are TGTGCCAGCAGCTTACGCGGAGGGCCCTTCCACACAACTTCTTACGAGCAGTACTTC. Variable domain in full (rest from reference TRBV11-2 and TRBJ2-7): EAGVAQSPRYKIIEKRQSVAFWCNPISGHATLYWYQQILGQGPKLLIQFQNNGVVDDSQLPKDRFSAERLKGVDSTLKIQPAKLEDSAVYLCASSLRGGPFHTTSYEQYFGPGTRLTVT.

This rearrangement joins TRBV2 to TRBJ1-4; no clear D gene. From germline, CDR1 is SNHLY and CDR2 FYNNEI. Trimming took 8 bases from V and 3 from J, leaving 7 bases between them. The CDR3 is 12 amino acids. The CDR3 nucleotides read TGTGCCAGCTGTAGATCTAATGAAAAACTGTTTTTT. Its protein is CASCRSNEKLFF.

The chain links TRBV6-5 to TRBJ2-7; D may be TRBD1 (6 bases). Trimming stripped 3 bases from V and 2 bases from J, with 8 bases between. Germline CDR1 is MNHEY and CDR2 is SVGAGI. This CDR3 comprises 13 residues. This chain's CDR3 is CASSYTGTYEQYF. CDR3 sequence (DNA): TGTGCCAGCAGTTATACAGGGACCTACGAGCAGTACTTC.

The genes are TRBV6-1 and TRBJ1-1; 10 bases line up with TRBD1. J was trimmed by 6 bases and V by 6 bases; bases with no gene match: 10. CDR1 and CDR2 (germline): MNHNS, SASEGT. The CDR3 is 15 residues long. CDR3: CASRDDRGRGAEAFF. The CDR3 nucleotides read TGTGCCAGCAGAGACGACAGGGGGCGAGGAGCTGAAGCTTTCTTT.